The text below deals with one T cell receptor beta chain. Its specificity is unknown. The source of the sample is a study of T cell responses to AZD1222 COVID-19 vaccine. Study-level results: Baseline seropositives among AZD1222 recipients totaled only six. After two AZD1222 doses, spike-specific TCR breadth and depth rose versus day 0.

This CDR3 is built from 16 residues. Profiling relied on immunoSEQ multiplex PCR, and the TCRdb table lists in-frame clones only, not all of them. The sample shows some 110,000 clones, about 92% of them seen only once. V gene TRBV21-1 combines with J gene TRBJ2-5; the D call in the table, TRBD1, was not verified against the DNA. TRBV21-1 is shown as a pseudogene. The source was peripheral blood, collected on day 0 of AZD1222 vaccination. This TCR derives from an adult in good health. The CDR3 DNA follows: TGTGCCAGCAGCATGCGACAGGGGGTAGAGGAAGAGACCCAGTACTTC. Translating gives CASSMRQGVEEETQYF.